This is a list of T cell receptor beta chains from one sample in a study of T cell responses to AZD1222 COVID-19 vaccine. The data were produced by immunoSEQ multiplex PCR, yet TCRdb's version contains in-frame clones alone and is incomplete. The table lists fewer than 150,000 clones, about 86% of them singletons. Specimen: peripheral blood, collected on day 0 of AZD1222 vaccination. All receptors come from an adult in good health. CDR3s leave out the opening cysteine and the closing phenylalanine or tryptophan.

V: TRBV5-4
CDR3: ASSPTLAGGRYEQY

V: TRBV7-6
CDR3: ASSLEGLGDDEQY

V: TRBV6-2/TRBV6-3
CDR3: ASSFGGGQPQH

V: TRBV10-3
CDR3: AISGAPYEQY

V: TRBV19
CDR3: ASRGDRASPLH

V: TRBV3-1/TRBV3-2
CDR3: ASSQGVAAGELF

V: TRBV4-3
CDR3: ASSQDADIAGEQF

V: TRBV5-1
CDR3: ASSADPGNQETQY

V: TRBV4-3
CDR3: ASSQASQGAYGYT

V: TRBV5-8
CDR3: ASSLLGQGVQPQH